The 6 T cell receptor beta chains below come from one sample, sequenced in a study of T cells expressing NK-cell markers. With the 5' RACE reads reprocessed, TCRdb shows one record per CDR3 protein and no DNA. The clone table shows 550,000 or so distinct CDR3 sequences, with the ten largest holding approximately 3.5%. Sequences were obtained from blood T cells: a sorted CD56 or NKG2C T cell subset, CD4+ or CD8+ T cells, or bulk PBMC T cells (not recorded which). Receptor source: a man younger than 30 in good health.

The V and J genes are TRBV28 and TRBJ2-6; TCRdb proposes TRBD1, but this gene call is untestable without DNA. Germline CDR1 is MDHEN and CDR2 is SYDVKM. This CDR3 is 16 amino acids long. The CDR3 protein is CASGSIPGTGANVLTF.

The V gene is TRBV29-1, the J gene TRBJ1-6; TCRdb names TRBD1, which stays unverified in the absence of DNA. The CDR3 extends over 12 amino acids. Germline V CDR1 and CDR2: SQVTM, ANQGSEA. The CDR3 sequence: CSVGEGDSPLHF.

The J gene is TRBJ2-5, the V gene TRBV28; TCRdb's D call, TRBD2, is unchecked because there is no DNA. Germline loops: CDR1 MDHEN, CDR2 SYDVKM. The CDR3 has 17 amino acids. The CDR3 sequence: CASSLGETSEVQETQYF.

The V call is TRBV6-2 or TRBV6-3, the J call TRBJ2-7. Per the germline V gene, CDR1 is MNHEY and CDR2 is SVGEGT. This CDR3 spans 11 amino acids. The chain's CDR3 is CASSYSGGVYF.

V usage is TRBV6-2 or TRBV6-3 and J usage is TRBJ2-1. From germline, CDR1 is MNHEY and CDR2 SVGEGT. The CDR3 sequence is 18 residues long. The CDR3 sequence is CASSYSIQRGSSYNEQFF.

The rearrangement joins TRBV12-3 or TRBV12-4 to TRBJ2-7; TCRdb calls TRBD2, which cannot be checked without DNA. There are 16 residues in the CDR3. The CDR3 here is CASSFRSSGASYEQYF.